Shown below are 2 T cell receptor beta chains from a single sample sequenced in a study of cytomegalovirus exposure and HLA in healthy donors. The PCR made use of 60 Vbeta and 13 Jbeta primers. Measured with immunoSEQ multiplex PCR; TCRdb has only the in-frame clones, and not every one. The sample lists roughly 200,000 clones; around three quarters were seen once. The specimen sequenced was PBMCs. These receptors originate from a woman aged 25 to 39 in good health and CMV-seropositive.

On this clone itself: A junction end diverges from the germline sequence, so it may reflect a read error. The rearrangement joins TRBV7-9 to TRBJ1-4, with D perhaps matching TRBD1 (5 bases). CDR1 SEHNR and CDR2 FQNEAQ come from the germline V gene (reference sequence). This CDR3 region has 16 residues. The CDR3 bases are TGTTCCAGCAGCCAACGGACACCTGCAACTAATGAAAAACTGTTTTTT. Encoded protein: CSSSQRTPATNEKLFF.

The rearrangement links TRBV30 to TRBJ2-6, with a tentative D call TRBD2 (6 bases). V was trimmed by 5 bases and J by 0 bases, leaving 14 bases between them. Germline CDR1 reads GTSNPN; CDR2 reads SVGIG (reference sequence). This CDR3 contains 16 residues. The CDR3 nucleotides read TGTGCCTGGGGCTCGCGGGGTCGCTCTGGGGCCAACGTCCTGACTTTC. Residues: CAWGSRGRSGANVLTF. Using reference TRBV30 and TRBJ2-6 for the parts outside the CDR3, the full variable domain is SQTIHQWPATLVQPVGSPLSLECTVEGTSNPNLYWYRQAAGRGLQLLFYSVGIGQISSEVPQNLSASRPQDRQFILSSKKLLLSDSGFYLCAWGSRGRSGANVLTFGAGSRLTVL.